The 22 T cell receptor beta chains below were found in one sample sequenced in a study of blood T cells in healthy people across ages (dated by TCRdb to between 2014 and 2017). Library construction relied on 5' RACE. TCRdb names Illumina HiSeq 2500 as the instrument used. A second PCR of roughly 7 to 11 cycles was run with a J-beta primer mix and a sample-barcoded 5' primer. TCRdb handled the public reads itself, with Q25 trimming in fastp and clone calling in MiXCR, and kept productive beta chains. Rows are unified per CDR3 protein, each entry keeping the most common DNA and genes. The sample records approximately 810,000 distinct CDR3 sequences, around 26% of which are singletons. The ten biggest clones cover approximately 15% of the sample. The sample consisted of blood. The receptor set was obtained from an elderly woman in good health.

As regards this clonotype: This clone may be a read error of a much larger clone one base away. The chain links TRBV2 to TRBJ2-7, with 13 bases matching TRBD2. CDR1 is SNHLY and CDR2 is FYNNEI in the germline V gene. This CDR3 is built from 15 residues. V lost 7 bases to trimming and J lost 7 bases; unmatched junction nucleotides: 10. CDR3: CASTILAGGPSEQYF. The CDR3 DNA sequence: TGTGCCAGCACCATACTAGCGGGGGGGCCTAGTGAGCAGTACTTC.

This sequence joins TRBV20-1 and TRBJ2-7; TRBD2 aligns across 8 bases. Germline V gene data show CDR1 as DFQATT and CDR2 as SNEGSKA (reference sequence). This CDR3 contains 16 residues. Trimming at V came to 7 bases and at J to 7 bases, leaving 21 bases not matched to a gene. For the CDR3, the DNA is TGCAGTGGAGGAGTAGCGGGGATTCCCTCCTACAATGAGCAGTACTTC. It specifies CSGGVAGIPSYNEQYF.

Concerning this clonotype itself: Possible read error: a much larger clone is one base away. DNA of the CDR3: TGTGCCATCAGTGACCCTAGCGGGGGGAATGAGCAGTACTTC. Its translation: CAISDPSGGNEQYF. This chain joins TRBV10-3 and TRBJ2-5; 11 nucleotides match TRBD2. V gave up 3 bases and J gave up 11 bases; unmatched junction bases: 8. There are 14 residues in the CDR3. Looked up from germline, CDR1 is ENHRY and CDR2 is SYGVKD.

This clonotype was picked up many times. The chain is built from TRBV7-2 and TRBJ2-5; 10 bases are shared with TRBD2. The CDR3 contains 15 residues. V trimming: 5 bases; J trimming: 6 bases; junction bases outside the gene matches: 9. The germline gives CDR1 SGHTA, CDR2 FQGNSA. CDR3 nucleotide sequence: TGTGCCAGCAGCGGAATGTACACTAGCGGGAAGACCCAGTACTTC. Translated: CASSGMYTSGKTQYF.

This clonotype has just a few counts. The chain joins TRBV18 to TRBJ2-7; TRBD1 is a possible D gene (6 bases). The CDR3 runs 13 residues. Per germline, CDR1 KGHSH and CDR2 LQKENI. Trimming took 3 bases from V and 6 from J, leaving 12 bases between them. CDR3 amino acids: CASSPYGQSEQYF. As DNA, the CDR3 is TGTGCCAGCTCACCCTATGGACAGTCCGAGCAGTACTTC.

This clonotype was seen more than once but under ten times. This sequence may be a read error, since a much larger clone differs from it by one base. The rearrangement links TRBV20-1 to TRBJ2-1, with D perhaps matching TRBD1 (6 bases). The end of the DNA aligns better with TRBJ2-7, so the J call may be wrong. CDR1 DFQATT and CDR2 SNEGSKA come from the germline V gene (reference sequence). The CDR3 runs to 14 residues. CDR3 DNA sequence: TGCAGTGCTAGATCCAGGACAGATAACAATGAGCAGTACTTC. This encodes CSARSRTDNNEQYF.

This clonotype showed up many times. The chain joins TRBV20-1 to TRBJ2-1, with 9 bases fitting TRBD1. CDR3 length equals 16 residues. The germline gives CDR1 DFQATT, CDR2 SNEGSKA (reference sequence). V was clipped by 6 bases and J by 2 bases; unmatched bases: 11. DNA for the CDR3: TGCAGTGCAGGCAGGCGGGGGACAGGGCCCTACAATGAGCAGTTCTTC. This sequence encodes CSAGRRGTGPYNEQFF.

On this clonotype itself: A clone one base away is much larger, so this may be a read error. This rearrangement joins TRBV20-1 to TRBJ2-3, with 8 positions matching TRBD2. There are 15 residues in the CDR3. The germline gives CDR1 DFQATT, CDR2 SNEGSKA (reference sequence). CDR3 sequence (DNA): TGCGGTGCTACTTATTGGCGGGGGGTCACAGATACGCAGTATTTT. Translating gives CGATYWRGVTDTQYF.

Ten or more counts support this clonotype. The CDR3 here is CASRDLSSYNEQFF. The CDR3 DNA is TGTGCCAGTAGAGATCTCAGCTCCTACAATGAGCAGTTCTTC. The chain has TRBV19 and TRBJ2-1; no reliable D call. CDR1 is LNHDA and CDR2 is SQIVND in the germline V gene (reference sequence). The length of the CDR3 is 14 residues. Trimming stripped 6 bases from V and 0 bases from J, with 9 bases between. Looking up the rest from reference TRBV19 and TRBJ2-1 gives the full variable domain: DGGITQSPKYLFRKEGQNVTLSCEQNLNHDAMYWYRQDPGQGLRLIYYSQIVNDFQKGDIAEGYSVSREKKESFPLTVTSAQKNPTAFYLCASRDLSSYNEQFFGPGTRLTVL.

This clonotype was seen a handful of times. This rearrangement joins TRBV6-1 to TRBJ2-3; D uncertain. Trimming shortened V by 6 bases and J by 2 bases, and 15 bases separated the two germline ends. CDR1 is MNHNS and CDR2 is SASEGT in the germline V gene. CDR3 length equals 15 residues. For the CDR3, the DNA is TGTGCCAGCAGCGCATTACCTCAGGACACAGATACGCAGTATTTT. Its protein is CASSALPQDTDTQYF.

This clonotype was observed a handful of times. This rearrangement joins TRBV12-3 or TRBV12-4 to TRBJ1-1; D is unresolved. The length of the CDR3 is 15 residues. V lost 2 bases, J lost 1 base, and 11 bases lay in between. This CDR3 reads CASSLRGSGNTEAFF. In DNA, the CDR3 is TGTGCCAGCAGTTTAAGAGGGTCCGGGAACACTGAAGCTTTCTTT.

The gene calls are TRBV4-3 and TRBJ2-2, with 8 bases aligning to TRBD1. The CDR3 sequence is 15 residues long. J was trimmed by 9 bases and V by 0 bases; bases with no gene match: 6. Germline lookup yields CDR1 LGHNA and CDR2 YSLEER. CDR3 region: CASSQDSRGRRELFF. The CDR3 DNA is TGCGCCAGCAGCCAAGATTCCAGGGGGCGTAGGGAGCTGTTTTTT.

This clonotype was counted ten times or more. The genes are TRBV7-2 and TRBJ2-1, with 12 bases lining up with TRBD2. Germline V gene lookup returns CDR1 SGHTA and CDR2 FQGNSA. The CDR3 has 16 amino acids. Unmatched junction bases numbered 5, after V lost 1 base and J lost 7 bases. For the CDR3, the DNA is TGTGCCAGCAGCTTAGGCTCTAGCGGGGGGGAAAATGAGCAGTTCTTC. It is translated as CASSLGSSGGENEQFF.

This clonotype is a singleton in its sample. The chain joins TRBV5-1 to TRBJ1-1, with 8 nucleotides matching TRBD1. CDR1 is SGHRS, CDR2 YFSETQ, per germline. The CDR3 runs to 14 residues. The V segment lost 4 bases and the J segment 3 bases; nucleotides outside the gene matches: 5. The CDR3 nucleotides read TGCGCCAGCAGCACTACAGGGGGGGACACTGAAGCTTTCTTT. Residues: CASSTTGGDTEAFF.

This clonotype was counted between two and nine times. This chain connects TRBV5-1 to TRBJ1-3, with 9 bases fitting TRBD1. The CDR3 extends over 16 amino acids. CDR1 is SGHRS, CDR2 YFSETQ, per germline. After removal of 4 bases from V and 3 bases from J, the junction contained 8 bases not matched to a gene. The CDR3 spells CASSPAGQGFGNTIYF. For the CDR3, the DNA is TGCGCCAGCAGCCCAGCGGGACAGGGATTTGGAAACACCATATATTTT.

CDR3 sequence reads: CASSGDRENSPLHF. In DNA form, the CDR3 reads TGTGCCAGTAGTGGCGACAGGGAGAATTCACCCCTCCACTTT. The chain is built from TRBV19 and TRBJ1-6; 7 positions agree with TRBD1. The CDR3 has 14 residues. V gave up 5 bases and J gave up 7 bases; unmatched junction bases: 5. Germline V gene lookup returns CDR1 LNHDA and CDR2 SQIVND (reference sequence).

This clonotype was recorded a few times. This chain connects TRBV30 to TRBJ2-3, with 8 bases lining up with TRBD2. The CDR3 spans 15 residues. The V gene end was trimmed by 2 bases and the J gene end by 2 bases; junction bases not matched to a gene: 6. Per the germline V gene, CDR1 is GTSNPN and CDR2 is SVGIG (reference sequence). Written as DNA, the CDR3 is TGTGCCTGGAGTCGAGCGGGGGCCCTCACAGATACGCAGTATTTT. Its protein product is CAWSRAGALTDTQYF.

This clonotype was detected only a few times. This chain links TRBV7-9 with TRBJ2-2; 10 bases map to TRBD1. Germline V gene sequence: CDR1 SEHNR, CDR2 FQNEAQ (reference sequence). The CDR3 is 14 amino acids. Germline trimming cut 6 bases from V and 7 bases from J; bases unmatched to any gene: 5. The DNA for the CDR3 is TGTGCCAGCAGTCTGACAGGGGGCATCGGGGAGCTGTTTTTT. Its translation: CASSLTGGIGELFF.

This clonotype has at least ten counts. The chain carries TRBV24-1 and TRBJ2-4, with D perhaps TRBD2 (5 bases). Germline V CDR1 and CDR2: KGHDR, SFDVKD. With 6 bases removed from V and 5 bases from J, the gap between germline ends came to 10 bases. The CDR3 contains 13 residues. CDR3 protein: CATSPGVENIQYF. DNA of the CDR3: TGTGCCACCAGTCCCGGGGTTGAAAACATTCAGTACTTC.

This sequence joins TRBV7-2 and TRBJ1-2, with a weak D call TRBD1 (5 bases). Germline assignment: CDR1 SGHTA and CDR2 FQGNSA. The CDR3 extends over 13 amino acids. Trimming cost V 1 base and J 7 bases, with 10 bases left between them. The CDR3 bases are TGTGCCAGCAGCTTAGTCGGGGGTAGTGGCTACACCTTC. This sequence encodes CASSLVGGSGYTF. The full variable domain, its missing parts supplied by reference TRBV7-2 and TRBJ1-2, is GAGVSQSPSNKVTEKGKDVELRCDPISGHTALYWYRQSLGQGLEFLIYFQGNSAPDKSGLPSDRFSAERTGGSVSTLTIQRTQQEDSAVYLCASSLVGGSGYTFGSGTRLTVV.

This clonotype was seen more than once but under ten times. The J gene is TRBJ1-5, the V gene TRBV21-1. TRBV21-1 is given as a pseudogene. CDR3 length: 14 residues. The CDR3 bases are TGTGCCAGCAGCAAAGCGCTGAAGAATCAGCCCCAGCATTTT. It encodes CASSKALKNQPQHF.

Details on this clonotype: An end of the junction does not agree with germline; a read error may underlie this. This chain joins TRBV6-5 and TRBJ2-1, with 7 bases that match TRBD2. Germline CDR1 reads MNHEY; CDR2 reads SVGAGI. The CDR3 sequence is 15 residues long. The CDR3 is CTSTSTSASYNEQFF. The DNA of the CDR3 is TGTACCAGCACCTCAACTAGCGCGTCCTACAATGAGCAGTTCTTC.